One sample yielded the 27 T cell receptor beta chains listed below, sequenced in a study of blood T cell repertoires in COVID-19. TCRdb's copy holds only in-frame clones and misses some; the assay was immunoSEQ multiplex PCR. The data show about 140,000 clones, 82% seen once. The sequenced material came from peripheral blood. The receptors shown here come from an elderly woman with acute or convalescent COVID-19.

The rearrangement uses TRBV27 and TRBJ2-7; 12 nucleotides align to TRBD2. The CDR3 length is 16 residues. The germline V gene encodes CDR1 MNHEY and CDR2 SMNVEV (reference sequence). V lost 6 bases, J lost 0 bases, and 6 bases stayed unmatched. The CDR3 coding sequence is TGTGCCAGCAGACGACTAGCGGGAGTTAGCTCCTACGAGCAGTACTTC. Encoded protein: CASRRLAGVSSYEQYF.

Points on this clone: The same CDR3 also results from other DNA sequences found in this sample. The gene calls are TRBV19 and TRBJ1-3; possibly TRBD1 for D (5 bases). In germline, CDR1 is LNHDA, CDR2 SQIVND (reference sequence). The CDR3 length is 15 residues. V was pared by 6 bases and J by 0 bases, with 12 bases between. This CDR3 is CASSRAVSSGNTIYF. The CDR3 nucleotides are TGTGCCAGTAGCAGGGCAGTCTCCTCTGGAAACACCATATATTTT.

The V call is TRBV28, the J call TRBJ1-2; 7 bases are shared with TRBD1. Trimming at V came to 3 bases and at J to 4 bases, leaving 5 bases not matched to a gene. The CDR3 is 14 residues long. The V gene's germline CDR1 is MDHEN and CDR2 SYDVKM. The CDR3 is CASSLSAGGYGYTF. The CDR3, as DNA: TGTGCCAGCAGTTTGAGCGCAGGGGGCTATGGCTACACCTTC.

The CDR3 region is CASSLSVGANVLTF. In DNA form, the CDR3 reads TGTGCCAGCAGCTTGTCCGTAGGGGCCAACGTCCTGACTTTC. The chain links TRBV5-8 to TRBJ2-6; D remains ambiguous. This CDR3 has 14 residues. V was cut by 1 base and J by 4 bases, with 6 bases left in between. Per germline, CDR1 SGHTS and CDR2 YDEGEE.

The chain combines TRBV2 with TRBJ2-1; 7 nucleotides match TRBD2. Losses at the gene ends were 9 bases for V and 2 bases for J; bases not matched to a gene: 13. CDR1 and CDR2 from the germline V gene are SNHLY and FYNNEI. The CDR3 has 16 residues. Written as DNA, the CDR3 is TGTGCCAGGGGCCCGATTAGCGGGTCCCCCTACAATGAGCAGTTCTTC. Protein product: CARGPISGSPYNEQFF.

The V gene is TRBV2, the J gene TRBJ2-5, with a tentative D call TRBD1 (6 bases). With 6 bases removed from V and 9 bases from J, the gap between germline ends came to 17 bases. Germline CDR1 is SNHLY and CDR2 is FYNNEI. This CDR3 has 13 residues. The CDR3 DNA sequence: TGTGCCAGCAGCCGCCGGGACAACACAGCCCAGTACTTC. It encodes CASSRRDNTAQYF.

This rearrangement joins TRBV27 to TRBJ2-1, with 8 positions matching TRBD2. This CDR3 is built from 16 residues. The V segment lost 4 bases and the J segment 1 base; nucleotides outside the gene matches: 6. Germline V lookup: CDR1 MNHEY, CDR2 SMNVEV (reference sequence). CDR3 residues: CASSSPGGVSYNEQFF. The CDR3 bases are TGTGCCAGCAGTTCACCCGGGGGGGTTTCCTACAATGAGCAGTTCTTC.

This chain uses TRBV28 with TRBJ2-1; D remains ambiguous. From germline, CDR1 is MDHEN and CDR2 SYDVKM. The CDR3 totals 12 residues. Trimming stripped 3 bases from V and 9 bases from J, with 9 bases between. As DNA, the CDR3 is TGTGCCAGCAGTTTTGATAGAGGTGAGCAGTTCTTC. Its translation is CASSFDRGEQFF.

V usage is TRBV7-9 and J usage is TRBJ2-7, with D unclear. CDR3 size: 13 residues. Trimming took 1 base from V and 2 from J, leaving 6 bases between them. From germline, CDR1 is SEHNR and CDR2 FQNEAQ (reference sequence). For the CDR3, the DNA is TGTGCCAGCAGCTTAGACAGAGCCTACGAGCAGTACTTC. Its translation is CASSLDRAYEQYF.

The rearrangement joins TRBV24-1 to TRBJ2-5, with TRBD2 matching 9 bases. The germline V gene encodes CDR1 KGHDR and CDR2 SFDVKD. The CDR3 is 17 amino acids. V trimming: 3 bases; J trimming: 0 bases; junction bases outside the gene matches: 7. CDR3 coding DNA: TGTGCCACCAGTGATAGCGGGGGGCCAGTGTACCAAGAGACCCAGTACTTC. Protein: CATSDSGGPVYQETQYF.

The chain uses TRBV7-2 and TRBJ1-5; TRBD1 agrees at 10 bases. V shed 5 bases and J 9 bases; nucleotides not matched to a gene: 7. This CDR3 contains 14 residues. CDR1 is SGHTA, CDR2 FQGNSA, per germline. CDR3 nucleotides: TGTGCCAGCAGCAACCGGGACAGGGGCCGGCCCCAGCATTTT. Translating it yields CASSNRDRGRPQHF.

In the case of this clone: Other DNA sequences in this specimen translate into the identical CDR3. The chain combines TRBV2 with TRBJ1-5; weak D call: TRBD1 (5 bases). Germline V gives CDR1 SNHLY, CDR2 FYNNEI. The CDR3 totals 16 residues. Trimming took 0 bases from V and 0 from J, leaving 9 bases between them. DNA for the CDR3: TGTGCCAGCAGTGAAGCAAGGGGTTATAGCAATCAGCCCCAGCATTTT. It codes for CASSEARGYSNQPQHF.

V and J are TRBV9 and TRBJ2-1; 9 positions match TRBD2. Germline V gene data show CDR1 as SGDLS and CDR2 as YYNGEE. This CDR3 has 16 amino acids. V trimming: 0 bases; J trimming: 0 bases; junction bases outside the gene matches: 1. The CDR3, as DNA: TGTGCCAGCAGCGTAGTTAGCGGGAGCTCCTACAATGAGCAGTTCTTC. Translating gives CASSVVSGSSYNEQFF.

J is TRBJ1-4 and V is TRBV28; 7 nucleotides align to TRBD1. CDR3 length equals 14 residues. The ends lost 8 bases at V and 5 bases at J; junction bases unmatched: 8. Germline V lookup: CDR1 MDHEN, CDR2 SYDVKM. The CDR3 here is CASGAGTENEKLFF. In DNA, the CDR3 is TGTGCCAGCGGAGCCGGGACAGAAAATGAAAAACTGTTTTTT.

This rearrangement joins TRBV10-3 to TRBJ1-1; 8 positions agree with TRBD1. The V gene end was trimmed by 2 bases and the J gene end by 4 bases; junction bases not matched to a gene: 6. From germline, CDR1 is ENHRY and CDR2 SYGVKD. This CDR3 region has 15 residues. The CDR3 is CAISEVGQGITEAFF. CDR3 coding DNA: TGTGCCATCAGTGAGGTAGGACAGGGCATCACTGAAGCTTTCTTT.

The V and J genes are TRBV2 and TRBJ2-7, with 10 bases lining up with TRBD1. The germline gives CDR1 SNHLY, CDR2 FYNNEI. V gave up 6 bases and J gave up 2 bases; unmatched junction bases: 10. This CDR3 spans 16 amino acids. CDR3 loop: CASRTDRGAPTYEQYF. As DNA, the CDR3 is TGTGCCAGCAGAACGGACAGGGGGGCCCCGACCTACGAGCAGTACTTC.

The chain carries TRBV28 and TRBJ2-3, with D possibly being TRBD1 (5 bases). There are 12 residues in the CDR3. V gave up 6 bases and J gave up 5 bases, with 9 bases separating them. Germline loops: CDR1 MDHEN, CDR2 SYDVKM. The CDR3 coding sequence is TGTGCCAGCAGCCCCCAGGGAGATACGCAGTATTTT. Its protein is CASSPQGDTQYF.

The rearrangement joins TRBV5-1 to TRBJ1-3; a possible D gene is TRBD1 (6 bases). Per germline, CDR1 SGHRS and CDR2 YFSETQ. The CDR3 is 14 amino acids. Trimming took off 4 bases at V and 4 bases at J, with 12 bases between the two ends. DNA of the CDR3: TGCGCCAGCAGCCAACAGGGATTAGGAAACACCATATATTTT. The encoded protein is CASSQQGLGNTIYF.

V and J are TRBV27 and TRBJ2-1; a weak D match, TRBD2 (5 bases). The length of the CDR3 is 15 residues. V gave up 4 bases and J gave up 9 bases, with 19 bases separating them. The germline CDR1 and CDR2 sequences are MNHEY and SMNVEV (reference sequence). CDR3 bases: TGTGCCAGCAGTTCCACTCCTAGCCTTTATGGTGAGCAGTTCTTC. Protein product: CASSSTPSLYGEQFF.

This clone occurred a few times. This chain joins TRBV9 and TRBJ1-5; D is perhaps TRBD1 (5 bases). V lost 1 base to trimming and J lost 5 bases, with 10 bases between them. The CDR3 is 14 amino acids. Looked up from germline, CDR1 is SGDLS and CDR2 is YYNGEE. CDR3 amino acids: CASSVRPGDQPQHF. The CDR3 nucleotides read TGTGCCAGCAGCGTAAGGCCGGGGGATCAGCCCCAGCATTTT.

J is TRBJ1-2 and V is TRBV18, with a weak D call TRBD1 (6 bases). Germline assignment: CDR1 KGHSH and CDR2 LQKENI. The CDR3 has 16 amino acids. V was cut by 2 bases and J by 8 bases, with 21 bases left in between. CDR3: CASSPGSGQSLGGYTF. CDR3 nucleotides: TGTGCCAGCTCACCAGGGTCCGGACAGAGCTTGGGAGGCTACACCTTC.

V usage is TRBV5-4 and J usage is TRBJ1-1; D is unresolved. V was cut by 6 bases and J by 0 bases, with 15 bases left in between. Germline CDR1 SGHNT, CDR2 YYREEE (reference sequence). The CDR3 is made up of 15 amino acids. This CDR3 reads CASTEGYGVNTEAFF. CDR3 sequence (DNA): TGTGCCAGCACCGAGGGATACGGGGTGAACACTGAAGCTTTCTTT.

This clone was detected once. This CDR3 reads CASSQDKTGGEAFF. DNA of the CDR3: TGTGCCAGCAGCCAAGATAAGACGGGGGGTGAAGCTTTCTTT. The rearrangement uses TRBV4-2 and TRBJ1-1, with D maybe TRBD1 (5 bases). Germline CDR1 reads LGHNA; CDR2 reads YNFKEQ. CDR3 length: 14 amino acids. V lost 0 bases and J lost 7, with 12 bases in between.

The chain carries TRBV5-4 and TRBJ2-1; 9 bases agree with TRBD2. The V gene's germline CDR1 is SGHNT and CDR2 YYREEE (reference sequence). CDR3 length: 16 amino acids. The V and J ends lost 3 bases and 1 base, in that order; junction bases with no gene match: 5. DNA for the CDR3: TGTGCCAGCAGCTGGGGACTAGCAGGGTCCTACAATGAGCAGTTCTTC. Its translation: CASSWGLAGSYNEQFF. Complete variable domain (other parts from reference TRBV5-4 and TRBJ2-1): ETGVTQSPTHLIKTRGQQVTLRCSSQSGHNTVSWYQQALGQGPQFIFQYYREEENGRGNFPPRFSGLQFPNYSSELNVNALELDDSALYLCASSWGLAGSYNEQFFGPGTRLTVL.

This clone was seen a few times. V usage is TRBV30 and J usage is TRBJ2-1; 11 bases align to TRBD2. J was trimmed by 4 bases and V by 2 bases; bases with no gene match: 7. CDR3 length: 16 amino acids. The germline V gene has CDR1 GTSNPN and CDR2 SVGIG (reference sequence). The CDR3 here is CAWSPPGLAVYNEQFF. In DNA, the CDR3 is TGTGCCTGGAGTCCTCCGGGACTAGCGGTATACAATGAGCAGTTCTTC.

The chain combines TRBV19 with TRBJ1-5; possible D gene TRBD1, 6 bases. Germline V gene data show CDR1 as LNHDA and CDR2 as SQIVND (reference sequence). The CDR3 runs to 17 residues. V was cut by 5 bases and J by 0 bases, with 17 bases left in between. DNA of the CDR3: TGTGCCAGTAGTGGAGCGACAGGTAGTTATAGCAATCAGCCCCAGCATTTT. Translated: CASSGATGSYSNQPQHF.

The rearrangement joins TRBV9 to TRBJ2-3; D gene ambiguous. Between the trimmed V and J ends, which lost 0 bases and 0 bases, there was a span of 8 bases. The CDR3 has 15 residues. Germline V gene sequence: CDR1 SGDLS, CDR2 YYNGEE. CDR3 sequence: CASSVGSSSTDTQYF. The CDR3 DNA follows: TGTGCCAGCAGCGTAGGTAGTAGTAGCACAGATACGCAGTATTTT.